A single T cell receptor (beta chain) is shown here with its context. The specificity of this receptor is unknown. No much larger clonotype is one base removed from it; base qualities were not supplied. V trim: 4 bases; J trim: 6 bases; unmatched bases: 6. The germline V gene (reference sequence) gives CDR1 as MNHEY and CDR2 as SMNVEV. Measured from the cysteine to the phenylalanine, the CDR3 is 15 residues long. Only the CDR3 DNA is retained, 45 bases long and in frame from the first base. This entry belongs to a study of cytomegalovirus exposure and HLA in healthy donors (dated by TCRdb to 2016 to 2017). Some background on the complete study: In an earlier analysis of under 750 of the donors, under 300 Gb of sequence data and 95 million to 130 million unique TCR beta sequences from roughly 190 million T cells were reported. An early release covering over 500 HLA-typed donors comprised about 310 gigabases of sequencing data and tens of millions of unique TCR sequences. Of the roughly 410 genotyped donors, over 80% were placed in the genetic ancestry cluster associated with self-reported Caucasian donors. The aim of the study was to test whether cataloging public T cell receptors could identify signatures of past pathogen exposure. The study profiled the T cell repertoires of hundreds of subjects by immunosequencing and related them to cytomegalovirus serostatus. Along with the approximately 670-subject first cohort, a separate validation cohort of over a hundred different subjects was used. To predict cytomegalovirus infection status, the study combined high-throughput TCR immunosequencing, statistical association of individual TCRs with disease status, and machine learning. To study patterns of TCR occurrence, a later analysis re-analyzed previously published TCR beta repertoires from 550 to 800 donors and added high-resolution HLA genotyping. In the later analysis, no new phenotypic data were used to find candidate immune exposures; instead, reliance was placed on TCR beta sequences and their occurrence across donors. An earlier analysis of roughly 600 of the donors used high-throughput TCR beta sequencing to judge whether each TCR beta V gene segment behaved as functional or pseudogenic. Donor age, sex, ethnicity and CMV serostatus were compiled together with the repertoire data. Genome-wide SNP genotypes for about three fifths of the roughly 700 donors were used in a later genetic analysis, which treated that subset as a discovery cohort. Every discovery cohort repertoire had been produced on one sequencing platform. Class I and class II HLA loci were covered by the typing at four-digit resolution. The number of donors typed differed by locus, with about 629-630 for A, B, C, DRB1 and DQB1, around 500 for DQA1, under 610 for DPA1, and some 440 for DPB1. A few DR-DQ haplotypes were treated as single units for association and clustering because of strong linkage in the cohort. Across 300 to 500 genotyped donors of the cohort, an average of roughly 250,000 unique TCR beta nucleotide sequences per donor were sequenced, and roughly 20% of those sequences were non-productive. Findings and caveats that apply to the study as a whole: Correlated functional status among segregating V segments might reflect linkage disequilibrium, but an unknown experimental factor could not be ruled out. A later genetic analysis reported fewer N-insertions in productive TCRs among donors in an Asian-associated ancestry cluster than the roughly 690-donor mean. A later analysis found that HLA-associated TCR beta chains were more clonally expanded and had lower generation probabilities than equally common non-associated chains. At a false discovery rate of 0.05, a later analysis linked under 20,000 TCR beta sequences to specific HLA alleles. In a later analysis, TCR association rates were found to vary across HLA loci, with the most associated TCRs seen for DRB1 alleles and the fewest for HLA-C alleles. Because some donors lacked HLA typing at each locus, the association tests relied only on the typed subset. A further reported finding was that TCR beta sequences accurately predicted the HLA-A and HLA-B alleles for most subjects in the first cohort. Strong co-occurrence of HLA alleles, especially DR and DQ, made assigning TCR associations to individual alleles difficult. Most TCR sequences were observed very rarely across donors, whereas some public TCRs were present in many individuals. V-gene and J-gene trimming of TCR beta chains was associated with a missense DCLRE1C variant in a later genetic analysis, and the association was replicated in an independent cohort. An earlier analysis of approximately 570 of the donors showed that most TCR beta V segments appeared in productive rearrangements either about 87% or about 30% of the time, which broadly matched IMGT annotations. A later analysis reported that several top co-occurrence clusters appeared linked to parvovirus B19, influenza, CMV and Epstein-Barr virus. Presence/absence analyses assumed roughly uniform sequencing depth across donors, an assumption that may not hold. In this cohort, only TCR beta chains were sequenced, and detectable features were limited by the absence of alpha or paired-chain data. Immune exposure information for the cohort was limited to CMV serostatus. The study listed 164 TCR beta chains as associated with cytomegalovirus. Approximately 16 rarely observed V segments, including chromosome 9 orphons, were excluded from the earlier analysis of some 590 of the donors because counts were too low. A cluster of highly shared sequence variants was judged likely to be a technical artifact of the sequencing pipeline. The classifier was reported to diagnose cytomegalovirus status with high specificity and sensitivity in both the original cohort and the validation cohort. According to the authors, the approach could potentially be generalized to other disease states and immunological phenotypes. In vitro tests confirmed that a few of the cytomegalovirus-associated TCR beta chains recognize cytomegalovirus antigens. In a later analysis, most CMV-associated TCR beta chains were found to appear HLA-restricted, with HLA associations seemingly driven largely by CMV exposure. Some IMGT-functional V segments, including TRBV6-2 and TRBV6-3, could not be distinguished by the 87-base-pair reads and were therefore excluded.

The library came from the immunoSEQ multiplex PCR assay. For the multiplex PCR, a mixture combining 60 forward primers for TCR Vbeta segments and 13 reverse primers for TCR Jbeta segments was used. The CDR3 region of rearranged TCR beta genes was amplified from genomic DNA by a multiplex PCR assay. The Illumina HiSeq System was used to sequence the amplified TCR beta libraries as 87-base-pair reads. The source study handled its data this way. A later analysis counted tens of millions of unique TCR beta chains across the approximately 700 repertoires, and roughly 11 million of these chains were shared by at least two donors. Raw reads were error-corrected and collapsed into unique sequences by a nearest-neighbor algorithm in which closely related sequences were merged to remove PCR and sequencing errors. Alignment of CDR3 sequences to IMGT reference sequences was used to assign V, D and J gene segments. For a sequence to be retained, a match of at least six nucleotides to both a V gene segment and a J gene segment was required. Rearrangements were classified as productive when the CDR3 lacked stop codons and remained in frame with V and J, and all other rearrangements were classified as non-productive. Following IMGT convention, CDR3 was defined as the stretch from the second conserved V-encoded cysteine up to the conserved J-encoded phenylalanine. Sequences without an unambiguous match to a single V gene segment were excluded from the earlier analysis of a few hundred of the donors. In an earlier analysis of approximately 610 of the donors, V segments were called functional above 56.7% productive rearrangements and were called segregating when the between-donor standard deviation exceeded 5%. A statistical classification framework was developed to diagnose cytomegalovirus status using the catalog of TCR beta chain sequences. In a later analysis, V and J genes were assigned by comparing TCR nucleotide sequences against IMGT/GENE-DB human TR gene sequences. In a later analysis, CDR3 sequences and most-parsimonious VDJ recombination scenarios were assigned using the TCRdist pipeline. A later analysis defined each TCR beta chain by its CDR3 amino acid sequence plus V-gene family, and excluded reads lacking a unique V-gene family. In a later analysis, approximately 590 highly shared, low-generation-probability nucleotide sequences were removed to address suspected cross-contamination and a sequencing artifact. In a later analysis, a clonal expansion index was calculated for each public chain from normalized within-repertoire ranks of inferred template counts. In a later analysis, generation probabilities were computed using a VDJ recombination model fitted to out-of-frame rearrangements, and the results were checked against IGoR. In a later analysis, hypergeometric tests were used to score TCR-TCR, TCR-HLA and TCR-CMV co-occurrence, with a repertoire-size bias correction applied to TCR pairs. False discovery rates were estimated in a later analysis by permuting HLA or CMV assignments 20 times. A later analysis grouped co-occurring TCRs with DBSCAN, adding TCRdist sequence similarity when clustering within HLA-allele-positive subsets. Repertoires with fewer than 30,000 or more than 120,000 public chains, plus five repertoires with anomalous nucleotide sharing, were excluded from co-occurrence clustering. TCRdb obtained this table from immuneACCESS and retained in-frame rearrangements with V and J assigned. These tables miss some clones; where compared with another copy, unresolved V genes account for less than half of the shortfall, and the remainder is unexplained. Clonal size and the V and J genes are those of that table, whereas D and trimming came from the DNA. The sample profile shows about 160,000 clones; 65% to 80% of them were found once. Under 2.5% of the sample rests with the top ten.

The cohort consisted of approximately 670 healthy bone marrow donors. At the time of sampling, all cohort members were nominally healthy, though unrecorded immune exposures were likely present. The donor tested CMV seronegative, placing the donor among the approximately 400 seronegative members of the cohort. Every donor gave a peripheral blood sample, and the peripheral blood mononuclear cells from that sample were used for TCR beta sequencing. The Qiagen DNeasy Blood Extraction Kit was used to extract genomic DNA from the blood cell samples. Sequencing was performed on PBMCs. The source of this sequence is a man aged 35 to 55 in good health and CMV-seronegative. The V and J genes are TRBV27 and TRBJ1-6; 7 bases in the middle match TRBD1. In nucleotides, the sequence is TGTGCCAGCAGTTGGGGACAGACCTCTAATTCACCCCTCCACTTT. Translated, it gives CASSWGQTSNSPLHF.